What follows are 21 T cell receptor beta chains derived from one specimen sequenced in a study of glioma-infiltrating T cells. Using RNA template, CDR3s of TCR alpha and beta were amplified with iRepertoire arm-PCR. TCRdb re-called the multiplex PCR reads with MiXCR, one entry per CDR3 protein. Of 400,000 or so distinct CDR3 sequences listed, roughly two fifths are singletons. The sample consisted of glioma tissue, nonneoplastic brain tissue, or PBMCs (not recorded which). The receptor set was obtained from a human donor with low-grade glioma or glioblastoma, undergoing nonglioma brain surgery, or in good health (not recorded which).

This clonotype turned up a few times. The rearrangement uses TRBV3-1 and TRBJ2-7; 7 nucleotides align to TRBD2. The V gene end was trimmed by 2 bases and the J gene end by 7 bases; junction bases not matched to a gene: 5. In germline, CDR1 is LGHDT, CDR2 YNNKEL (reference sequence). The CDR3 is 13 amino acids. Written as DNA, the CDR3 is TGTGCCAGCAGCCAAACTAGCGAAGGGGAGCAGTACTTC. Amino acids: CASSQTSEGEQYF.

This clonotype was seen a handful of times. The CDR3 spells CASSSLAGYNEQFF. Written as DNA, the CDR3 is TGTGCCAGCAGCTCCCTAGCGGGATACAATGAGCAGTTCTTC. The gene calls are TRBV7-8 and TRBJ2-1; 9 bases align to TRBD2. The CDR3 runs to 14 residues. V shed 4 bases, J shed 4 bases, and the junction held 2 bases outside the gene matches. Germline loops: CDR1 SGHVS, CDR2 FQNEAQ.

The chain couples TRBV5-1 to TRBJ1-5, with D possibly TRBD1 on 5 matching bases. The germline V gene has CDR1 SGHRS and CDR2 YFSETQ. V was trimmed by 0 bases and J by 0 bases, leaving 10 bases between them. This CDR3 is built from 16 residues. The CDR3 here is CASSLVGGFSNQPQHF. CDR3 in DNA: TGCGCCAGCAGCTTGGTCGGGGGGTTTAGCAATCAGCCCCAGCATTTT.

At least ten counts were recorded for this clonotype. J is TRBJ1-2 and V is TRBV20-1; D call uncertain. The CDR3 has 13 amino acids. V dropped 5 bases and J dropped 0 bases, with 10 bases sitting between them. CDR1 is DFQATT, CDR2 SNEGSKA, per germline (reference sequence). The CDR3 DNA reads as TGCAGTGCTGGCGAGGGAGCTAACTATGGCTACACCTTC. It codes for CSAGEGANYGYTF.

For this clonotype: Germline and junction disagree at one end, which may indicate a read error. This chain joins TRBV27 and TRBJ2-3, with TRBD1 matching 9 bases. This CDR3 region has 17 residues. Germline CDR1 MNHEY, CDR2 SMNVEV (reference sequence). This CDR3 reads CASSLHGTGSSTDTRYF. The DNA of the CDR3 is TGTGCCAGCAGTTTACATGGGACAGGGAGTAGCACAGATACGCGGTATTTT.

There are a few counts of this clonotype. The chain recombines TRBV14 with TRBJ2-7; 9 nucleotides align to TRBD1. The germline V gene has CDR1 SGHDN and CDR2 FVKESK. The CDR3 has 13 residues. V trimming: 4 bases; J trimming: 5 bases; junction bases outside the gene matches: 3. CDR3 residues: CASSPRTGDEQYF. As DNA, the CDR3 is TGTGCCAGCAGCCCCCGGACAGGGGACGAGCAGTACTTC.

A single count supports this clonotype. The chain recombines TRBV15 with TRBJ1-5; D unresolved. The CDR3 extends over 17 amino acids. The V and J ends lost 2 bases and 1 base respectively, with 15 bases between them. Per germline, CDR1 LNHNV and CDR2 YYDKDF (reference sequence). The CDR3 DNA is TGTGCCACCAGCAGACAAGTGGGAATAAAGAGCAATCAGCCCCAGCATTTT. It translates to CATSRQVGIKSNQPQHF. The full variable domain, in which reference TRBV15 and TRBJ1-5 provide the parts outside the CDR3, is DAMVIQNPRYQVTQFGKPVTLSCSQTLNHNVMYWYQQKSSQAPKLLFHYYDKDFNNEADTPDNFQSRRPNTSFCFLDIRSPGLGDTAMYLCATSRQVGIKSNQPQHFGDGTRLSIL.

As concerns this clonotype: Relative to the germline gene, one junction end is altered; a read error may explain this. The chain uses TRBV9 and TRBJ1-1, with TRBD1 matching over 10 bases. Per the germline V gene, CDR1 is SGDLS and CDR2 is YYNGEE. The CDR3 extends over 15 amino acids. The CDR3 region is CASSVVETGGTEAFF. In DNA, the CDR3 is TGTGCCAGCAGCGTAGTTGAGACAGGGGGCACTGAGGCTTTCTTT.

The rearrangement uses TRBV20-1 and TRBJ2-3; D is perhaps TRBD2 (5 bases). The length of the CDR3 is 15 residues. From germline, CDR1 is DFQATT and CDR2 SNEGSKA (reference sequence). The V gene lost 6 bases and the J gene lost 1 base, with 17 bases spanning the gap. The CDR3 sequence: CSAHGGQWGTDTQYF. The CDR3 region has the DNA TGCAGTGCCCACGGAGGCCAATGGGGCACAGATACGCAGTATTTT.

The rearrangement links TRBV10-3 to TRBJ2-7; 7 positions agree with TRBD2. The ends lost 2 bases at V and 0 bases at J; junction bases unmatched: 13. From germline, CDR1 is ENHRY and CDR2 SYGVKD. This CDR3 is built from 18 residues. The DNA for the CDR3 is TGTGCCATCAGTGAGCCCCGCCGGGGGGTCCGGAGCTCCTACGAGCAGTACTTC. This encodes CAISEPRRGVRSSYEQYF.

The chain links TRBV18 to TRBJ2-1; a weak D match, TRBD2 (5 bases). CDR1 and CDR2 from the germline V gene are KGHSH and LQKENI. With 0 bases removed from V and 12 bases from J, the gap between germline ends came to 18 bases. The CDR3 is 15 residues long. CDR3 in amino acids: CASSPPSAQIEGQFF. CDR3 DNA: TGTGCCAGCTCACCACCTTCGGCACAGATAGAGGGGCAGTTCTTC.

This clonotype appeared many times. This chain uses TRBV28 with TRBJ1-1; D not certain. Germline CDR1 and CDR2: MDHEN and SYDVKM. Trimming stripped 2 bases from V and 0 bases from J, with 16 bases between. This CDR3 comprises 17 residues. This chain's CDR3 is CASSLGGPGLMNTEAFF. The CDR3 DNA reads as TGTGCCAGCAGTTTAGGTGGGCCGGGCCTCATGAACACTGAAGCTTTCTTT.

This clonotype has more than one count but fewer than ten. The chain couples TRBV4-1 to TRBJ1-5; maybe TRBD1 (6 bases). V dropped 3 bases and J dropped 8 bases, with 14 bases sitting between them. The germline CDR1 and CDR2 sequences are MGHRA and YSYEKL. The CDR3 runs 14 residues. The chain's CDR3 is CASSHLRGEEPQHF. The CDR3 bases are TGCGCCAGCAGCCATCTCAGGGGAGAGGAGCCCCAGCATTTT.

CDR3 residues: CASSFEFGTRRIQETQYF. The CDR3 DNA is TGTGCCAGCAGCTTTGAATTCGGGACACGTAGAATACAAGAGACCCAGTACTTC. The V call is TRBV7-9, the J call TRBJ2-5; D is possibly TRBD1 (6 bases). The CDR3 length is 18 residues. CDR1 and CDR2 from the germline V gene are SEHNR and FQNEAQ (reference sequence). V was trimmed by 3 bases and J by 2 bases, leaving 22 bases between them.

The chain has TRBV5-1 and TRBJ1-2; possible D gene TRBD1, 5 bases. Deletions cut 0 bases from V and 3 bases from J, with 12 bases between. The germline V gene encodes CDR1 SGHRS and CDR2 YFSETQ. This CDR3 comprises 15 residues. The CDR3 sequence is CASSLVVGADYGYTF. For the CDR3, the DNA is TGCGCCAGCAGCTTGGTCGTAGGGGCGGACTATGGCTACACCTTC. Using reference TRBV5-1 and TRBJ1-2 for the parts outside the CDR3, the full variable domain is KAGVTQTPRYLIKTRGQQVTLSCSPISGHRSVSWYQQTPGQGLQFLFEYFSETQRNKGNFPGRFSGRQFSNSRSEMNVSTLELGDSALYLCASSLVVGADYGYTFGSGTRLTVV.

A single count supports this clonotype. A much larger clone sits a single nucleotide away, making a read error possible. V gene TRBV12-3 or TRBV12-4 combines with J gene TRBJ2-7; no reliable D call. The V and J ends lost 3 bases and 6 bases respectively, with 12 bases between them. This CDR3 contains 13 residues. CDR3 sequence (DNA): TGTGCCAGCAGTTTTAACAACCCCTCCGAGCAGTACTTC. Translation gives CASSFNNPSEQYF.

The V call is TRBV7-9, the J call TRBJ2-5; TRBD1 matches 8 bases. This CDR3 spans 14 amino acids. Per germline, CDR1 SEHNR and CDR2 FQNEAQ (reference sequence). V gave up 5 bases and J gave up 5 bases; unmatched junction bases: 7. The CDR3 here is CASSGRGLGETQYF. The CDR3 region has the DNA TGTGCCAGCAGCGGCAGGGGGCTTGGGGAGACCCAGTACTTC.

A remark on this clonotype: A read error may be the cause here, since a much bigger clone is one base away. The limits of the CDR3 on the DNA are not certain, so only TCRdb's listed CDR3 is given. Here the CDR3 reads CASILEDAYEQYF. This chain connects TRBV28 to TRBJ2-7. The germline V gene has CDR1 MDHEN and CDR2 SYDVKM. The CDR3 region is 13 residues in length, termini included.

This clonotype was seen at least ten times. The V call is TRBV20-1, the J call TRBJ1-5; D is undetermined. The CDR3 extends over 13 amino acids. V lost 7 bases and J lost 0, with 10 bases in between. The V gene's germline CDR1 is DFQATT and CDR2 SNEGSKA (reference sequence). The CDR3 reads CSVARYSNQPQHF. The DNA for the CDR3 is TGCAGTGTGGCCAGATATAGCAATCAGCCCCAGCATTTT.

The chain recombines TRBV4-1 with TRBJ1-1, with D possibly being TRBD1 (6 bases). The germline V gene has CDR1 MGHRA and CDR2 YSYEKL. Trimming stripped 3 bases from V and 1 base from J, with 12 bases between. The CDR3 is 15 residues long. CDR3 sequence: CASSQGDIRNTEAFF. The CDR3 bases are TGCGCCAGCAGCCAGGGGGACATCCGGAACACTGAAGCTTTCTTT.

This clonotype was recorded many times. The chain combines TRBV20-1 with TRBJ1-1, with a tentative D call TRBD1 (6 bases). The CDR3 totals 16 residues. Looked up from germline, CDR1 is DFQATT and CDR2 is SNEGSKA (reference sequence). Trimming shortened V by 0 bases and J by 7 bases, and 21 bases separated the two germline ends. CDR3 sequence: CSARDLFDTGLSEAFF. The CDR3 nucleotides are TGCAGTGCTAGAGATTTATTTGATACAGGGTTGAGTGAAGCTTTCTTT.